The T cell receptor (beta chain) under discussion was sequenced for a study of OX40 agonist ivuxolimab in advanced cancers. Study information: A partial response was reached by three patients: one with hepatocellular carcinoma and two with cutaneous melanoma. Broader study findings: Relative to CD4+, CD8+ T cells held more expanded clones on average. CD4+ and CD8+ blood T cells expanded clonally by week 6 at 0.1 to 3.0 mg/kg.

This clone was counted a single time. What it binds is unknown. Method: immunoSEQ multiplex PCR; TCRdb's copy keeps in-frame clones and lacks some. The repertoire holds about 79,000 clones, with 92% as singletons. Germline CDR1 and CDR2: SGHAT and FQNNGV. The CDR3 length is 12 residues. V lost 4 bases and J 4 bases, leaving 6 bases between the germline ends. This clonotype was sampled from an adult with an advanced solid tumor such as melanoma, head and neck, liver or kidney cancer. This chain connects TRBV11-2 to TRBJ2-3; D remains ambiguous. The sequencing here drew on CD4+ or CD8+ T cells sorted from blood, taken in a trial of the OX40 agonist ivuxolimab. In DNA, the CDR3 is TGTGCCAGCAGCTCCCCCCCAGATACGCAGTATTTT. Encoded protein: CASSSPPDTQYF.